This T cell receptor beta chain was documented in a study of T cells after posttransplantation cyclophosphamide. General study results and limits: Recipient CMV seropositivity and CMV reactivation strongly tracked TRB clonality.

To note about this clone: Its target is unknown.

The naive gate required viable CD3+CD4+ or CD3+CD8+ cells with CCR7+CD45RA+CD45RO-CD95-CD27+CD28+ phenotype. The CDR3 contains 15 residues. J lost 0 bases, V lost 8 bases, and 7 bases had no gene match. Germline V gives CDR1 MGHDK, CDR2 SYGVNS. Only in-frame clones appear in the TCRdb table, and some are missing; sequencing was by immunoSEQ multiplex PCR. The data show around 31,000 clones, with around 90% seen just once and 0.1% held by the top ten. This TCR derives from a young man in good health and a related stem cell transplant donor. This rearrangement joins TRBV25-1 to TRBJ2-3; 8 bases are shared with TRBD1. Sequencing was carried out using naive CD4+ T cells sorted from blood. The CDR3 loop is CASSSGGVSTDTQYF. DNA of the CDR3: TGTGCCAGCTCCTCAGGGGGCGTTAGCACAGATACGCAGTATTTT.